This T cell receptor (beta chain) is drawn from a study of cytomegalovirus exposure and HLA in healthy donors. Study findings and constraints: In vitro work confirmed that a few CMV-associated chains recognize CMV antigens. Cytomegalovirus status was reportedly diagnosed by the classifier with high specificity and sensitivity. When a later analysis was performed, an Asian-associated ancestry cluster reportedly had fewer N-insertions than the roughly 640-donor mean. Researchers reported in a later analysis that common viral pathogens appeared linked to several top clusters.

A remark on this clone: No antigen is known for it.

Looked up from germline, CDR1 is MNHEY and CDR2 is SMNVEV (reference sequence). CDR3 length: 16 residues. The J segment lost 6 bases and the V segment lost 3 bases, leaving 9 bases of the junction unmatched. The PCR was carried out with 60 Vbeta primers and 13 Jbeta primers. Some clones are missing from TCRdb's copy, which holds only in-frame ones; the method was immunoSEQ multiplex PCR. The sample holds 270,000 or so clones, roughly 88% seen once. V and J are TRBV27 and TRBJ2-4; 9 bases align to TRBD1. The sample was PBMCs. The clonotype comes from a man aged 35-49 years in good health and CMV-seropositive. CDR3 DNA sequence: TGTGCCAGCAGTTTGTCCGGGACAGGGCCACCAAACATTCAGTACTTC. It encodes CASSLSGTGPPNIQYF.